These 29 T cell receptor beta chains were sequenced from one sample in a study of CD8 T cells in Susac syndrome. RNA in amounts of roughly 0.45 to 1 ug was reverse transcribed with random hexamers. TCRdb reanalysed the immunoSEQ multiplex PCR reads using MiXCR and keeps one entry per CDR3 protein. The table shows over 100,000 distinct CDR3 sequences, with 92% occurring only once. The sequencing sample was made of CD8+ T cells from PBMCs. The origin of the receptors is a human donor in good health.

CDR3 nucleotides: TGTGCCACCAAACAGCGGAACTCCTACGAGCAGTACTTC. As protein: CATKQRNSYEQYF. The chain has TRBV15 and TRBJ2-7, with a tentative D call TRBD2 (5 bases). Germline values: CDR1 LNHNV, CDR2 YYDKDF (reference sequence). The length of the CDR3 is 13 residues. The V gene lost 7 bases and the J gene lost 0 bases, with 10 bases spanning the gap.

V gene TRBV7-2 combines with J gene TRBJ1-5; TRBD1 aligns across 7 bases. The J segment lost 2 bases and the V segment lost 3 bases, leaving 4 bases of the junction unmatched. Germline V gene data show CDR1 as SGHTA and CDR2 as FQGNSA. The CDR3 covers 15 residues. The CDR3 DNA sequence: TGTGCCAGCAGCTTGACAGGGACGGGCAATCAGCCCCAGCATTTT. The encoded protein is CASSLTGTGNQPQHF.

This clonotype was recorded only once. The gene calls are TRBV10-3 and TRBJ2-1; D not certain. V lost 7 bases and J lost 8, with 18 bases in between. The CDR3 has 14 amino acids. The germline V gene encodes CDR1 ENHRY and CDR2 SYGVKD. The CDR3 here is CAIIYSGSLDEQFF. The DNA for the CDR3 is TGTGCCATCATTTATTCCGGATCTCTTGATGAGCAGTTCTTC.

The gene calls are TRBV5-4 and TRBJ2-1, with D unresolved. Deletions cut 4 bases from V and 7 bases from J, with 12 bases between. The CDR3 has 13 residues. Germline CDR1 SGHNT, CDR2 YYREEE (reference sequence). The CDR3 DNA is TGTGCCAGCAGCCCCCAGACGTGGAATGAGCAGTTCTTC. This codes for CASSPQTWNEQFF.

In this sample, this clonotype turned up once. This chain links TRBV3-1 with TRBJ1-2, with 11 bases that match TRBD1. The V segment lost 3 bases and the J segment 4 bases; nucleotides outside the gene matches: 7. Germline V gives CDR1 LGHDT, CDR2 YNNKEL (reference sequence). This CDR3 region has 16 residues. As DNA, the CDR3 is TGTGCCAGCAGCCAGCCCCGGACAGGGGGCTTCTATGGCTACACCTTC. Protein product: CASSQPRTGGFYGYTF.

Written as DNA, the CDR3 is TGTGCCAGCAGTGAAGACAGACCCAATGAAAAACTGTTTTTT. Its translation: CASSEDRPNEKLFF. The V call is TRBV2, the J call TRBJ1-4; unclear D gene. Germline CDR1 reads SNHLY; CDR2 reads FYNNEI. The CDR3 loop spans 14 amino acids. Trimming shortened V by 1 base and J by 5 bases, and 8 bases separated the two germline ends.

The V gene is TRBV11-2, the J gene TRBJ1-2; TRBD1 agrees at 7 bases. Per the germline V gene, CDR1 is SGHAT and CDR2 is FQNNGV. With 5 bases clipped from V and 4 bases from J, the junction kept 10 bases outside the gene matches. The CDR3 length is 15 residues. The CDR3 loop reads CASSTRQGSFYGYTF. CDR3 coding DNA: TGTGCCAGCAGCACCCGACAGGGATCATTCTATGGCTACACCTTC.

The chain carries TRBV18 and TRBJ1-1, with TRBD1 matching 7 bases. J gave up 1 base and V 1 base, and 15 bases lay outside the gene matches. The germline V gene has CDR1 KGHSH and CDR2 LQKENI. This CDR3 is 19 amino acids long. In DNA form, the CDR3 reads TGTGCCAGCTCACCACAAGAGGCAGGGGGTCATGGAGGGAACACTGAAGCTTTCTTT. The encoded protein is CASSPQEAGGHGGNTEAFF.

The chain links TRBV7-9 to TRBJ2-7; 8 bases fit TRBD2. The CDR3 runs 16 residues. The germline gives CDR1 SEHNR, CDR2 FQNEAQ (reference sequence). V lost 2 bases and J lost 2; bases outside the gene matches: 8. CDR3 in DNA: TGTGCCAGCAGCTTACAAGCGGGAGTGGTGCCCTACGAGCAGTACTTC. Translation gives CASSLQAGVVPYEQYF.

This chain connects TRBV18 to TRBJ2-5; TRBD1 might be the D (5 bases). Germline loops: CDR1 KGHSH, CDR2 LQKENI. Trimming stripped 0 bases from V and 5 bases from J, with 10 bases between. The CDR3 is 14 residues long. CDR3 DNA sequence: TGTGCCAGCTCACCACCGGGCAGGGCTGAGACCCAGTACTTC. The encoded protein is CASSPPGRAETQYF.

The rearrangement links TRBV9 to TRBJ1-2, with TRBD1 matching 9 bases. The CDR3 consists of 14 residues. The trim removed 3 bases at V and 4 bases at J, leaving 4 bases unmatched. Germline V gene data show CDR1 as SGDLS and CDR2 as YYNGEE. The CDR3 loop reads CASSARQGGYGYTF. The CDR3 DNA sequence: TGTGCCAGCAGCGCCCGACAGGGGGGCTATGGCTACACCTTC.

The chain couples TRBV20-1 to TRBJ2-3; D uncertain. The V gene's germline CDR1 is DFQATT and CDR2 SNEGSKA (reference sequence). Trimming took off 3 bases at V and 0 bases at J, with 7 bases between the two ends. The CDR3 runs 13 residues. CDR3 sequence reads: CSASKQSTDTQYF. The DNA for the CDR3 is TGCAGTGCTAGCAAGCAGAGCACAGATACGCAGTATTTT.

J is TRBJ1-3 and V is TRBV4-3, with a possible D match to TRBD1 (5 bases). Germline lookup yields CDR1 LGHNA and CDR2 YSLEER. The CDR3 spans 13 residues. Between the trimmed V and J ends, which lost 4 bases and 4 bases, there was a span of 8 bases. CDR3 bases: TGCGCCAGCAGCCCTTCAGGGGGAAACACCATATATTTT. Residues: CASSPSGGNTIYF.

The chain recombines TRBV15 with TRBJ2-7; TRBD2 agrees at 10 bases. The junction had 11 bases not matched to a gene; V was cut back by 5 bases and J by 7 bases. CDR1 and CDR2 from the germline V gene are LNHNV and YYDKDF (reference sequence). This CDR3 region has 15 residues. The CDR3 DNA is TGTGCCACCAGCCCCTTTGGGACTAGCGTGATGGAGCAGTACTTC. Protein product: CATSPFGTSVMEQYF.

The chain employs TRBV3-1 and TRBJ2-1, with TRBD1 matching 11 bases. J gave up 8 bases and V 4 bases, and 7 bases lay outside the gene matches. The CDR3 consists of 15 residues. Germline CDR1 LGHDT, CDR2 YNNKEL (reference sequence). The CDR3 region is CASSPRDRGKYEQFF. DNA for the CDR3: TGTGCCAGCAGCCCTCGGGACAGGGGGAAGTATGAGCAGTTCTTC.

The J gene is TRBJ2-2, the V gene TRBV4-1; D gene unclear. The CDR3 covers 16 residues. V lost 4 bases and J 0 bases, leaving 12 bases between the germline ends. Germline CDR1 MGHRA, CDR2 YSYEKL. This CDR3 reads CASSRYRATNTGELFF. CDR3 bases: TGCGCCAGCAGCCGATACCGGGCGACGAACACCGGGGAGCTGTTTTTT.

This clonotype came up a few times. The rearrangement links TRBV12-3 or TRBV12-4 to TRBJ2-2; 7 bases map to TRBD2. CDR3 size: 15 residues. V lost 5 bases to trimming and J lost 5 bases; unmatched junction nucleotides: 8. CDR3 protein: CASSAPSGKTGELFF. CDR3 sequence (DNA): TGTGCCAGCAGTGCCCCCAGCGGGAAGACCGGGGAGCTGTTTTTT.

This chain connects TRBV29-1 to TRBJ2-5, with a weak D call TRBD2 (7 bases). CDR3 size: 14 residues. The germline V and J ends were trimmed by 4 bases and 2 bases, with 14 bases remaining between them. Germline-derived CDR1 and CDR2 are SQVTM and ANQGSEA. This CDR3 is CSVVSGGIQETQYF. The CDR3 DNA follows: TGCAGCGTTGTGTCGGGGGGCATACAAGAGACCCAGTACTTC.

The chain carries TRBV19 and TRBJ2-6; D may match TRBD1 or TRBD2 (6 bases each). Trimming took off 7 bases at V and 3 bases at J, with 16 bases between the two ends. Germline assignment: CDR1 LNHDA and CDR2 SQIVND (reference sequence). This CDR3 region has 16 residues. CDR3 protein: CASNPIGGLGANVLTF. The CDR3 nucleotides read TGTGCCAGTAACCCGATTGGGGGGCTTGGGGCCAACGTCCTGACTTTC.

The chain is built from TRBV9 and TRBJ2-5; D could derive from TRBD1 or TRBD2 (5 bases each). Trimming shortened V by 0 bases and J by 5 bases, and 11 bases separated the two germline ends. This CDR3 is built from 14 residues. Germline loops: CDR1 SGDLS, CDR2 YYNGEE. CDR3 sequence reads: CASSVGQGPETQYF. CDR3 coding DNA: TGTGCCAGCAGCGTAGGGCAGGGACCGGAGACCCAGTACTTC.

The rearrangement links TRBV29-1 to TRBJ1-4; D possibly corresponds to TRBD1 (5 bases). There are 13 residues in the CDR3. The V and J ends lost 7 bases and 5 bases respectively, with 14 bases between them. CDR1 and CDR2 from the germline V gene are SQVTM and ANQGSEA. For the CDR3, the DNA is TGCAGCGCCCCCGCGGGGGAGAATGAAAAACTGTTTTTT. This encodes CSAPAGENEKLFF.

The chain couples TRBV6-1 to TRBJ2-1; D may correspond to TRBD1 or TRBD2 (5 bases each). The CDR3 is 14 residues long. Germline values: CDR1 MNHNS, CDR2 SASEGT. Trimming took 8 bases from V and 0 from J, leaving 11 bases between them. The DNA for the CDR3 is TGTGCCAGCCGTCATGGGGGCTCCTACAATGAGCAGTTCTTC. It specifies CASRHGGSYNEQFF.

The chain links TRBV29-1 to TRBJ1-4; D is ambiguous. Trimming removed 4 bases from V and 3 bases from J, with 9 bases in between. CDR1 and CDR2 from the germline V gene are SQVTM and ANQGSEA. The CDR3 contains 13 residues. In nucleotides, the CDR3 is TGCAGCGTTGCCGAGGGTCCTAATGAAAAACTGTTTTTT. It yields the protein CSVAEGPNEKLFF.

The chain carries TRBV5-1 and TRBJ1-1, with 9 bases aligning to TRBD1. CDR1 and CDR2 (germline): SGHRS, YFSETQ. The trim removed 4 bases at V and 1 base at J, leaving 8 bases unmatched. The CDR3 consists of 16 residues. The CDR3 DNA follows: TGCGCCAGCAGCCCCGGGACAGGGTTATGGAACACTGAAGCTTTCTTT. Amino acids: CASSPGTGLWNTEAFF.

This clonotype was recorded only once. This CDR3 is CASGDRVQSYEQYF. For the CDR3, the DNA is TGTGCCAGCGGAGACAGGGTCCAATCCTACGAGCAGTACTTC. This chain links TRBV11-1 with TRBJ2-7, with 7 bases aligning to TRBD1. Germline lookup yields CDR1 SGHAT and CDR2 FQDESV (reference sequence). This CDR3 is 14 amino acids long. After removal of 8 bases from V and 1 base from J, the junction contained 8 bases not matched to a gene.

The V and J genes are TRBV7-3 and TRBJ2-7; the D is unclear. V lost 4 bases, J lost 5 bases, and 6 bases lay in between. Per the germline V gene, CDR1 is SGHTA and CDR2 is FQGTGA. The CDR3 is made up of 11 amino acids. This CDR3 is CASSSRHEQYF. DNA of the CDR3: TGTGCCAGCAGCTCACGGCACGAGCAGTACTTC.

This rearrangement joins TRBV9 to TRBJ2-3, with D perhaps assigned TRBD1 or TRBD2 (5 bases each). This CDR3 comprises 14 residues. Germline assignment: CDR1 SGDLS and CDR2 YYNGEE. Trimming left V 1 base short and J 5 bases short, with 11 bases between. CDR3 in amino acids: CASSVLGGEDTQYF. Here the CDR3 DNA reads TGTGCCAGCAGCGTACTTGGGGGAGAAGATACGCAGTATTTT.

This clonotype came up once. The CDR3 DNA sequence: TGCAGTGCTAGCCCCGGACTAGCGGGGCTCGGCGAGCAGTACTTC. Residues: CSASPGLAGLGEQYF. The rearrangement links TRBV20-1 to TRBJ2-7; TRBD2 agrees at 12 bases. This CDR3 has 15 residues. Germline loops: CDR1 DFQATT, CDR2 SNEGSKA (reference sequence). Trimming took 3 bases from V and 6 from J; bases not matched to a gene: 9.

The chain combines TRBV20-1 with TRBJ2-2; 12 bases are a match to TRBD2. Per the germline V gene, CDR1 is DFQATT and CDR2 is SNEGSKA (reference sequence). CDR3 length: 15 amino acids. V was clipped by 3 bases and J by 6 bases; unmatched bases: 5. CDR3 protein: CSASLAGGPAGELFF. The CDR3 nucleotides are TGCAGTGCTAGCCTAGCGGGGGGGCCGGCCGGGGAGCTGTTTTTT.